Detailed here is one T cell receptor (beta chain). Its antigen is still unknown. TCRdb reprocessed the 5' RACE reads via MiXCR and lists one record per CDR3 protein. The table has approximately 250,000 distinct CDR3 sequences, 10% seen once. Germline V gene lookup returns CDR1 ENHRY and CDR2 SYGVKD. The CDR3 spans 15 residues. V shed 7 bases and J shed 0 bases, with 13 bases lying between them. This sample is drawn from a study of CD8 T cells in ankylosing spondylitis. Findings of the study overall: Several of the motif variants were reported before in synovial fluid and blood from reactive arthritis.

Source material: blood, either unsorted or a sorted T cell fraction (not recorded which). This receptor was obtained from a male donor with ankylosing spondylitis or in good health (not recorded which). This chain uses TRBV10-3 with TRBJ2-1, with D uncertain. The CDR3 DNA reads as TGTGCCATCACACACAGCGATAGCTCCTACAATGAGCAGTTCTTC. Translated, it gives CAITHSDSSYNEQFF.